Listed here are 3 T cell receptor beta chains from one sample, sequenced in a study of cytomegalovirus exposure and HLA in healthy donors. PCR used 60 Vbeta primers and 13 Jbeta primers. Clones were read by immunoSEQ multiplex PCR, and TCRdb kept only the in-frame ones, dropping some. The repertoire holds under 200,000 clones, with 79% as singletons. Sequenced: PBMCs. These receptors originate from a woman aged 40-49 years in good health and CMV-seronegative.

This clone occurred once. The V gene is TRBV27, the J gene TRBJ2-7; D is possibly TRBD1 (6 bases). Between the trimmed V and J ends, which lost 6 bases and 0 bases, there was a span of 15 bases. Germline assignment: CDR1 MNHEY and CDR2 SMNVEV (reference sequence). The CDR3 contains 15 residues. Here the CDR3 reads CASRYQQGTSYEQYF. In nucleotides, the CDR3 is TGTGCCAGCAGATACCAGCAGGGGACCTCCTACGAGCAGTACTTC.

This clone was seen only a few times. The chain uses TRBV7-9 and TRBJ1-1; 9 nucleotides align to TRBD1. This CDR3 has 14 residues. V trimming: 3 bases; J trimming: 4 bases; junction bases outside the gene matches: 3. Germline CDR1 reads SEHNR; CDR2 reads FQNEAQ (reference sequence). The CDR3, as DNA: TGTGCCAGCAGCTTGAGACAGGGGGTCACTGAAGCTTTCTTT. Translated: CASSLRQGVTEAFF.

Here the CDR3 reads CASSLDGVKSYGYTF. The CDR3 DNA follows: TGCGCCAGCAGCTTGGACGGAGTAAAGTCCTATGGCTACACCTTC. V is TRBV5-1 and J is TRBJ1-2; D remains unclear. V gave up 0 bases and J gave up 4 bases, with 13 bases separating them. Germline values: CDR1 SGHRS, CDR2 YFSETQ. The CDR3 extends over 15 amino acids.